This T cell receptor (beta chain) comes out of a study of blood T cell repertoires in COVID-19. For the study at large: Sources were T cells, B-cell-depleted T cells, or PBMCs; the material itself was cDNA or gDNA.

Profiled with immunoSEQ multiplex PCR; TCRdb holds only in-frame clones, not every one. The sample shows more than 300,000 clones, about 89% of them seen only once. About this clone itself: Different DNA sequences within this sample yield the same CDR3.

The CDR3 is 13 residues long. Germline V CDR1 and CDR2: MNHEY, SMNVEV (reference sequence). Trimming removed 3 bases from V and 1 base from J, with 6 bases in between. Sequenced input: peripheral blood. The chain is built from TRBV27 and TRBJ1-1, with D uncertain. This TCR was sampled from a man between 18 and 29 years old who had recovered from COVID-19. The CDR3 spells CASSFSENTEAFF. CDR3 bases: TGTGCCAGCAGTTTTAGCGAGAACACTGAAGCTTTCTTT.